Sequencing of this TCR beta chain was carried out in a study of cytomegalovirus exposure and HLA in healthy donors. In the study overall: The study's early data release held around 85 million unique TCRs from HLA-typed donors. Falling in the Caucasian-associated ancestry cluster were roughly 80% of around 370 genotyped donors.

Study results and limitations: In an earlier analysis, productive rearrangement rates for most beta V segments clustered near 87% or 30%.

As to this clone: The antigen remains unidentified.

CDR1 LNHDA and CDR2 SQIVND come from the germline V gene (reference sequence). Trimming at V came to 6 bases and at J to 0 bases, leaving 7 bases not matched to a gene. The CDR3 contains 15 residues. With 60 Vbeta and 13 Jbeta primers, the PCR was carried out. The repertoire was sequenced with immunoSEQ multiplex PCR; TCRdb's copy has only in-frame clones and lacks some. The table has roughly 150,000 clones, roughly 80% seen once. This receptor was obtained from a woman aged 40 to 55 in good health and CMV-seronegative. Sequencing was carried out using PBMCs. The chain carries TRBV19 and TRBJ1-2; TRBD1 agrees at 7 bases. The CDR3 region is CASSLQGTANYGYTF. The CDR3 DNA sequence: TGTGCCAGTAGCTTACAGGGGACGGCTAACTATGGCTACACCTTC.